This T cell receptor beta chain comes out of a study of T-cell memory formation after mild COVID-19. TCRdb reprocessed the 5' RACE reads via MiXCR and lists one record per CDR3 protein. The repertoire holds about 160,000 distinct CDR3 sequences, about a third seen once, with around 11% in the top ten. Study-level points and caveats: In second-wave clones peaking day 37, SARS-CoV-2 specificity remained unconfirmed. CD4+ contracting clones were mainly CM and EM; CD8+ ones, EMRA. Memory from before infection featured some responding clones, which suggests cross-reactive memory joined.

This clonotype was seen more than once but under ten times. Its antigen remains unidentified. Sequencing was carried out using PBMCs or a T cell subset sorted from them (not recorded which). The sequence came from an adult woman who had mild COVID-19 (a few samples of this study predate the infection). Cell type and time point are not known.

The CDR3 DNA reads TGTGCCAGCAGGACCGGATGGGGCTACGAGCAGTACTTC. Translation: CASRTGWGYEQYF. The J gene is TRBJ2-7, the V gene TRBV6-2 or TRBV6-3; D remains ambiguous. V was trimmed by 6 bases and J by 3 bases, leaving 12 bases between them. Germline loops: CDR1 MNHEY, CDR2 SVGEGT. This CDR3 comprises 13 residues.